These T cell receptor beta chains were read from a single sample in a study of HIV-infected children after antiretroviral therapy interruption. TCRdb recomputed calls from the 3' RACE reads with MiXCR, one row per CDR3 protein. Here the sample spans about 89,000 distinct CDR3 sequences, under 8% being singletons. Sequencing was performed on CD45RA+ CD4+ T cells from PBMCs, pooled from several time points, taken from a donor given antiretroviral therapy, either interrupted or continuous. Receptors originate from a pool of human donors with HIV. Each CDR3 is given with its conserved first and last residue. A D gene is named only where the DNA matches it firmly. Clone sizes are given selectively: once, few, many, or a class where the clone is expanded.

cdr3_nt,cdr3_aa,clone_size,v_call,j_call,d_call
TGTGCCAGCTCACCGTTAGGGGGGGCCGTTAATGAAAAACTGTTTTTT,CASSPLGGAVNEKLFF,many,TRBV18,TRBJ1-4,.
TGTGCCAGCAGCCTGGGACAGGTCGAGACCCAGTACTTC,CASSLGQVETQYF,many,TRBV6-1,TRBJ2-5,TRBD1
TGCAGTGCCAGCGTGGGGGGCGATGGCTACACCTTC,CSASVGGDGYTF,many,TRBV20-1,TRBJ1-2,.
TGTGCCAGCAGCTTAGAGATAGCGGGGGTTACCGGGGAGCTGTTTTTT,CASSLEIAGVTGELFF,many,TRBV7-2,TRBJ2-2,TRBD2
TGTGCCAGCAGTTACTTGGGGTACCAAGAGACCCAGTACTTC,CASSYLGYQETQYF,.,TRBV6-5,TRBJ2-5,.
TGTGCCAGCAGCCGTACTCTCCAGGGCTACACCTTC,CASSRTLQGYTF,few,TRBV7-9,TRBJ1-2,.
TGTGCCAGCAGCTACCGACACACCAATCAGCCCCAGCATTTT,CASSYRHTNQPQHF,few,TRBV3-1,TRBJ1-5,.
TGTGCCAGCAGTGAAGGCGCGGCACAAGAGACCCAGTACTTC,CASSEGAAQETQYF,many,TRBV6-1,TRBJ2-5,.
TGCAGCCCGACCGACAGGCTGAACACTGAAGCTTTCTTT,CSPTDRLNTEAFF,.,TRBV29-1,TRBJ1-1,.
TGTGCCAGCAGCTTTAACAGTTATATTTCCCAAGAGACCCAGTACTTC,CASSFNSYISQETQYF,few,TRBV12-3/TRBV12-4,TRBJ2-5,.
TGTGCCAGCAGCGTATACACAGATACGCAGTATTTT,CASSVYTDTQYF,.,TRBV9,TRBJ2-3,.
TGCGCCAGCAGCAGGACAGATGGGACAGGGAACTATGGCTACACCTTC,CASSRTDGTGNYGYTF,.,TRBV5-1,TRBJ1-2,TRBD1
TGTGCCACCAGTACCCCCGGGACTTTCTCTGGCGTGGATACGCAGTATTTT,CATSTPGTFSGVDTQYF,many,TRBV24-1,TRBJ2-3,.
TGCGCCAGCAGCTCCGGACAGGGAGGGATGAACACTGAAGCTTTCTTT,CASSSGQGGMNTEAFF,.,TRBV5-1,TRBJ1-1,TRBD1
TGCAGCGTGGCCTCGCGGGTGGGTACGCAGTATTTT,CSVASRVGTQYF,many,TRBV29-1,TRBJ2-3,.
TGTGCCAGCGGGGCGGCGGACTCCTACGAGCAGTACTTC,CASGAADSYEQYF,many,TRBV27,TRBJ2-7,.
TGTGCCAGCAGGCGAGGGGTAGGGGCCAACGTCCTGACTTTC,CASRRGVGANVLTF,many,TRBV7-2,TRBJ2-6,.
TGTGCCTGGAGTAGACGACAGGACAACTATGGCTACACCTTC,CAWSRRQDNYGYTF,few,TRBV30,TRBJ1-2,.
TGTGCCTGGTCAAGGACGGGCGACACTGAAGCTTTCTTT,CAWSRTGDTEAFF,many,TRBV30,TRBJ1-1,.
TGTGCCAGCAGCCCAGACAGGGGATATGGCTACACCTTC,CASSPDRGYGYTF,.,TRBV2,TRBJ1-2,TRBD1
TGTGCCACCAGCAGAGATTATGTGACAGGCTACGAGCAGTACTTC,CATSRDYVTGYEQYF,many,TRBV15,TRBJ2-7,.
TGTGCCATCAGTGATGTCAGGGTGGGGGAAAAACTGTTTTTT,CAISDVRVGEKLFF,many,TRBV10-3,TRBJ1-4,.
TGTGCCAGCAGCTTAGTTACGGACGGTAATGAGCAGTTCTTC,CASSLVTDGNEQFF,.,TRBV11-2,TRBJ2-1,.
TGTGCCAGCAGGGGACAGGGAGTCACTGAAGCTTTCTTT,CASRGQGVTEAFF,few,TRBV2,TRBJ1-1,TRBD1
TGTGCCAGCAGTTTAGAGGCAGGACACTACGAGCAGTACTTC,CASSLEAGHYEQYF,many,TRBV12-3/TRBV12-4,TRBJ2-7,.
TGCAGTGCTAGTGATAACACTGAAGCTTTCTTT,CSASDNTEAFF,many,TRBV20-1,TRBJ1-1,.
TGTGCCAGTAGTACGGGACAGGTTTATAGCAATCAGCCCCAGCATTTT,CASSTGQVYSNQPQHF,many,TRBV19,TRBJ1-5,TRBD1
TGTGCCACCGTAGCATCCCACCCCAGCGAGCAGTACTTC,CATVASHPSEQYF,many,TRBV10-3,TRBJ2-7,.
TGTGCTAGCAGCTTGGGGACAGGGGGCGTGAGTGAGACCCAGTACTTC,CASSLGTGGVSETQYF,few,TRBV7-7,TRBJ2-5,TRBD1
TGTGCCAGCAGTAGGACAGGGGCTAGTGCAGAAACGCTGTATTTT,CASSRTGASAETLYF,many,TRBV23-1,TRBJ2-3,TRBD1
TGCAGTGCTATTCAAGGGATCAATCAGCCCCAGCATTTT,CSAIQGINQPQHF,many,TRBV20-1,TRBJ1-5,.
TGTGCCAGTACCCCAAGGGGGCTAGCGGGAGCCTACAATGAGCAGTTCTTC,CASTPRGLAGAYNEQFF,many,TRBV19,TRBJ2-1,TRBD2
TGCGCCAGCCGGGGTAGCTCCTACAATGAGCAGTTCTTC,CASRGSSYNEQFF,many,TRBV10-2,TRBJ2-1,.
TGCAGTGCTAGACCCCGCTTAGGGAGTGAGCAGTTCTTC,CSARPRLGSEQFF,few,TRBV20-1,TRBJ2-1,.
TGTGCCAGCACCCTTGACAGGGTGCGTTCACCCCTCCACTTT,CASTLDRVRSPLHF,many,TRBV12-3/TRBV12-4,TRBJ1-6,TRBD1
TGTGCCAGCAGCTTACGGGGGGCTGACACTGAAGCTTTCTTT,CASSLRGADTEAFF,many,TRBV7-3,TRBJ1-1,.
TGTGCCAGCAGCACCACAGGGAAGCATGAGCAGTTCTTC,CASSTTGKHEQFF,.,TRBV5-5,TRBJ2-1,.
TGTGCCAGCAGCCAAGATAGGGGGTTCCCCCTTTGCGTCCTGACTTTC,CASSQDRGFPLCVLTF,many,TRBV3-1,TRBJ2-6,.
TGTGCCAGCAGTTACGGGATTGCAGAGACCCAGTACTTC,CASSYGIAETQYF,few,TRBV6-5,TRBJ2-5,.
TGTGCCAGCAGTGAGGGTACACAACAAACGCAGTATTTT,CASSEGTQQTQYF,many,TRBV6-1,TRBJ2-3,.
TGTGCCTGGAGTCTAGGGCACTATGAACAGTACTTC,CAWSLGHYEQYF,many,TRBV30,TRBJ2-7,.
TGCGCCAGCCGACTAGCGGACAACACAGATACGCAGTATTTT,CASRLADNTDTQYF,many,TRBV5-1,TRBJ2-3,TRBD2
TGTGCCAGCACCTCCGGGACTAGAGGACAAGAGACCCAGTACTTC,CASTSGTRGQETQYF,many,TRBV7-8,TRBJ2-5,TRBD2
TGTGCCAGCAGTGAAATGGGAGCGGAAAAACTGTTTTTT,CASSEMGAEKLFF,many,TRBV2,TRBJ1-4,.
TGCAGTGCTGGCCGGGGGGCCAAAGAGACCCAGTACTTC,CSAGRGAKETQYF,few,TRBV20-1,TRBJ2-5,.
TGTGCCAGCAGCTTACTAGCGGGAAGCAATGAGCAGTTCTTC,CASSLLAGSNEQFF,many,TRBV11-3,TRBJ2-1,TRBD2
TGTGCCAGCAGCAATGGCAGGGGGGATTCACCCCTCCACTTT,CASSNGRGDSPLHF,many,TRBV3-1,TRBJ1-6,TRBD1
TGTGCCAGTAGGGGCTCACAGGGTACATCTGAAGCTTTCTTT,CASRGSQGTSEAFF,few,TRBV19,TRBJ1-1,.
TGTGCCAGCAGCCCCGGTGGGACAGGTGGGGAGACCCAGTACTTC,CASSPGGTGGETQYF,many,TRBV11-3,TRBJ2-5,TRBD1
TGTGCCAGCAGTTACTCGAGGGTAGTTGGACACTCCTCCTACAATGAGCAGTTCTTC,CASSYSRVVGHSSYNEQFF,many,TRBV6-6,TRBJ2-1,.
TGTGCCAGCAGCCCTGCCGTCACCGGGGAGCTGTTTTTT,CASSPAVTGELFF,many,TRBV7-9,TRBJ2-2,.
TGTGCCAGCAGTACAGATTCAGGGATGAAGAACACTGAAGCTTTCTTT,CASSTDSGMKNTEAFF,.,TRBV12-3/TRBV12-4,TRBJ1-1,.
TGTGCTAGTGGCCTAGCGGTCCAAGAGACCCAGTACTTC,CASGLAVQETQYF,few,TRBV12-5,TRBJ2-5,TRBD2
TGTGCCAGCAGCTCCGGGACTAGCGGAAAAACGTACGAGCAGTACTTC,CASSSGTSGKTYEQYF,many,TRBV9,TRBJ2-7,TRBD2
TGTGCCAGCAGCTCCTCCGGGACAGGGGGTAATGAGCAGTTCTTC,CASSSSGTGGNEQFF,many,TRBV11-2,TRBJ2-1,TRBD1
TGTGCCAGCAGCTTAGCGCTAGCATACCCCACTGAAGCTTTCTTT,CASSLALAYPTEAFF,many,TRBV7-9,TRBJ1-1,.
TGTGCCAGCAGCCCCCGGCGTAGCGGGGGTAACACCGGGGAGCTGTTTTTT,CASSPRRSGGNTGELFF,many,TRBV7-2,TRBJ2-2,TRBD2
TGTGCCATCAGTGAAGGACGACTCGTCGAGGACACTGAAGCTTTCTTT,CAISEGRLVEDTEAFF,few,TRBV10-3,TRBJ1-1,.
TGCAGTGCGAGGAAGCCCAAGGACTGGGTGGTGGAGACCCAGTACTTC,CSARKPKDWVVETQYF,many,TRBV20-1,TRBJ2-5,.